The sequence of this T cell receptor beta chain was determined in a study of T-cell reconstitution after alpha-beta-depleted transplantation in children. Overall study results and limits: Fresh T-cell production supplied most of the T-cell counts and diversity seen one year after transplant. Reportedly, roughly two months post-transplant, alpha-beta T cells arose from several hundred expanded graft clones. Some patients owed their high day-60 TCRbeta diversity to surviving recipient T cells and thymic progenitors.

This clonotype was observed a handful of times. As yet, its antigen is unknown. V gave up 6 bases and J gave up 7 bases, with 10 bases separating them. The CDR3 sequence is 13 residues long. TCRbeta library construction was performed incorporating unique molecular identifiers. One entry per CDR3 protein results from TCRdb running MiXCR on the PCR reads. Altogether 670,000 or so distinct CDR3 sequences are present, around 13% being singletons, with the ten largest covering roughly 0.77%. The rearrangement joins TRBV12-3 or TRBV12-4 to TRBJ1-6, with D hard to call. This receptor was identified in a girl aged 2 to 10 with congenital amegakaryocytic thrombocytopenia, due to receive a stem cell transplant. This specimen was PBMCs, taken before TCRalphabeta/CD19-depleted stem cell transplant. The CDR3 nucleotides are TGTGCCAGCAGCCCCGGGAGGAATTCACCCCTCCACTTT. It codes for CASSPGRNSPLHF.